These 25 T cell receptor beta chains originate from one sample sequenced in a study of blood T cell repertoires in COVID-19. Clones were read by immunoSEQ multiplex PCR, and TCRdb kept only the in-frame ones, dropping some. The sample records about 260,000 clones, over 70% being singletons. The sample taken for sequencing was peripheral blood. These receptor sequences come from a woman aged 40 to 50 who had recovered from COVID-19.

The chain combines TRBV10-1 with TRBJ2-3, with TRBD2 identical over 10 bases. In germline, CDR1 is WNHNN, CDR2 SYGVQD (reference sequence). The CDR3 has 16 amino acids. J was trimmed by 2 bases and V by 0 bases; bases with no gene match: 2. CDR3 DNA sequence: TGCGCCAGCAGTGAGTCGCTAGCGGGGGTCACAGATACGCAGTATTTT. It specifies CASSESLAGVTDTQYF.

In this sample, this clone turned up once. The rearrangement links TRBV6-5 to TRBJ2-7, with TRBD1 as a possible D gene (6 bases). The V and J ends lost 8 bases and 2 bases respectively, with 13 bases between them. The germline gives CDR1 MNHEY, CDR2 SVGAGI. The CDR3 has 13 amino acids. The CDR3 region has the DNA TGTGCCAGCGGGATAGACAGGCCCTACGAGCAGTACTTC. Encoded protein: CASGIDRPYEQYF.

This chain joins TRBV11-2 and TRBJ2-7, with a tentative D call TRBD2 (7 bases). The CDR3 runs 17 residues. With 5 bases removed from V and 4 bases from J, the gap between germline ends came to 24 bases. Germline V gives CDR1 SGHAT, CDR2 FQNNGV. CDR3 loop: CASSHPERGALRYEQYF. The CDR3, as DNA: TGTGCCAGCAGCCACCCAGAACGGGGGGCTCTCCGATACGAGCAGTACTTC.

The chain uses TRBV11-2 and TRBJ1-2; 7 bases agree with TRBD1. CDR1 is SGHAT and CDR2 is FQNNGV in the germline V gene. The length of the CDR3 is 12 residues. V trimming: 7 bases; J trimming: 5 bases; junction bases outside the gene matches: 4. The CDR3 loop is CASNDRVYGYTF. DNA for the CDR3: TGTGCCAGCAACGACAGGGTATATGGCTACACCTTC.

The rearrangement uses TRBV30 and TRBJ2-4, with TRBD1 as a possible D gene (5 bases). The CDR3 is 13 amino acids. Looked up from germline, CDR1 is GTSNPN and CDR2 is SVGIG (reference sequence). The V end was cut by 2 bases, the J end by 5 bases, with 10 bases between. CDR3 residues: CAWSSGNQNIQYF. In DNA form, the CDR3 reads TGTGCCTGGAGTTCAGGGAACCAAAACATTCAGTACTTC.

The chain links TRBV30 to TRBJ2-1; D remains unclear. Trimming pared 7 bases from V and 0 bases from J, leaving 4 bases between. Per the germline V gene, CDR1 is GTSNPN and CDR2 is SVGIG (reference sequence). The CDR3 is 11 residues long. The CDR3: CAYSSYNEQFF. The CDR3 DNA follows: TGTGCCTATAGCTCCTACAATGAGCAGTTCTTC.

The gene calls are TRBV18 and TRBJ2-4, with D perhaps TRBD2 (6 bases). The CDR3 has 16 amino acids. V was pared by 3 bases and J by 0 bases, with 12 bases between. Germline V gene data show CDR1 as KGHSH and CDR2 as LQKENI. CDR3 coding DNA: TGTGCCAGCTCACCGGAGGGATATCGAGCCAAAAACATTCAGTACTTC. Its translation is CASSPEGYRAKNIQYF. The full variable domain, completed using reference TRBV18 and TRBJ2-4, is NAGVMQNPRHLVRRRGQEARLRCSPMKGHSHVYWYRQLPEEGLKFMVYLQKENIIDESGMPKERFSAEFPKEGPSILRIQQVVRGDSAAYFCASSPEGYRAKNIQYFGAGTRLSVL.

Here the CDR3 reads CASTVAGTQGPQYF. CDR3 DNA sequence: TGTGCCAGCACTGTAGCGGGGACCCAAGGGCCCCAGTACTTC. The V and J genes are TRBV9 and TRBJ2-5; 8 nucleotides align to TRBD2. Unmatched junction bases numbered 13, after V lost 6 bases and J lost 9 bases. The CDR3 sequence is 14 residues long. Germline CDR1 SGDLS, CDR2 YYNGEE. Filled out from reference TRBV9 and TRBJ2-5, the complete variable domain reads DSGVTQTPKHLITATGQRVTLRCSPRSGDLSVYWYQQSLDQGLQFLIQYYNGEERAKGNILERFSAQQFPDLHSELNLSSLELGDSALYFCASTVAGTQGPQYFGPGTRLLVL.

This clone occurred once. J is TRBJ2-5 and V is TRBV4-3; 11 nucleotides agree with TRBD2. The CDR3 length is 15 residues. The V and J ends lost 1 base and 5 bases, in that order; junction bases with no gene match: 3. Per germline, CDR1 LGHNA and CDR2 YSLEER. The CDR3 loop is CASSQGLAGQETQYF. The CDR3, as DNA: TGCGCCAGCAGCCAAGGACTAGCGGGACAGGAGACCCAGTACTTC.

The chain employs TRBV9 and TRBJ2-6; a weak D match, TRBD2 (5 bases). This CDR3 is built from 16 residues. CDR1 and CDR2 from the germline V gene are SGDLS and YYNGEE. V was trimmed by 6 bases and J by 2 bases, leaving 15 bases between them. The chain's CDR3 is CASTTGLGAGANVLTF. CDR3 DNA: TGTGCCAGCACCACGGGTCTCGGGGCTGGGGCCAACGTCCTGACTTTC.

The V call is TRBV5-1, the J call TRBJ2-7, with 7 nucleotides matching TRBD1. The length of the CDR3 is 15 residues. Germline values: CDR1 SGHRS, CDR2 YFSETQ. Unmatched junction bases numbered 9, after V lost 3 bases and J lost 3 bases. This chain's CDR3 is CASSSGVWDSYEQYF. CDR3 nucleotide sequence: TGCGCCAGCAGCTCAGGGGTATGGGACAGCTACGAGCAGTACTTC.

The chain combines TRBV5-4 with TRBJ2-5; the D gene is possibly TRBD1 (6 bases). The CDR3 consists of 16 residues. With 4 bases removed from V and 5 bases from J, the gap between germline ends came to 21 bases. Germline values: CDR1 SGHNT, CDR2 YYREEE (reference sequence). CDR3 amino acids: CASSQPLTGERETQYF. DNA of the CDR3: TGTGCCAGCAGCCAACCCTTGACAGGCGAGCGGGAGACCCAGTACTTC. Using reference TRBV5-4 and TRBJ2-5 for the parts outside the CDR3, the full variable domain is ETGVTQSPTHLIKTRGQQVTLRCSSQSGHNTVSWYQQALGQGPQFIFQYYREEENGRGNFPPRFSGLQFPNYSSELNVNALELDDSALYLCASSQPLTGERETQYFGPGTRLLVL.

This chain uses TRBV7-8 with TRBJ1-4; 9 bases are a match to TRBD1. The V segment lost 5 bases and the J segment 11 bases; nucleotides outside the gene matches: 9. Germline V gene data show CDR1 as SGHVS and CDR2 as FQNEAQ. The CDR3 length is 14 residues. The chain's CDR3 is CASSPQDRGGKLFF. CDR3 in DNA: TGTGCCAGCAGCCCTCAAGACAGGGGGGGGAAACTGTTTTTT.

In this sample, this clone turned up once. This chain joins TRBV5-4 and TRBJ2-5, with a weak D call TRBD2 (7 bases). Looked up from germline, CDR1 is SGHNT and CDR2 is YYREEE (reference sequence). The CDR3 runs 17 residues. V lost 3 bases and J lost 4, with 22 bases in between. The CDR3 sequence is CASSSNVRGAPPETQYF. The CDR3 nucleotides read TGTGCCAGCAGCTCCAACGTCCGGGGGGCCCCCCCAGAGACCCAGTACTTC.

The gene calls are TRBV2 and TRBJ1-2, with D possibly matching TRBD1 (6 bases). The CDR3 sequence is 12 residues long. V dropped 6 bases and J dropped 8 bases, with 13 bases sitting between them. Germline loops: CDR1 SNHLY, CDR2 FYNNEI. CDR3 nucleotide sequence: TGTGCCAGCAGACCGGACAGAAGCGGCTACACCTTC. It codes for CASRPDRSGYTF.

As DNA, the CDR3 is TGTGCCAGCAGCTGGACAGGGTTGAATGAGCAGTTCTTC. Translation: CASSWTGLNEQFF. The chain combines TRBV11-3 with TRBJ2-1; 8 nucleotides line up with TRBD1. The CDR3 totals 13 residues. Trimming cost V 4 bases and J 7 bases; bases outside gene matches: 3. In germline, CDR1 is SGHNT, CDR2 YENEEA.

The chain combines TRBV5-1 with TRBJ2-3, with 10 nucleotides matching TRBD1. The CDR3 sequence is 14 residues long. Per the germline V gene, CDR1 is SGHRS and CDR2 is YFSETQ. The ends lost 4 bases at V and 5 bases at J; junction bases unmatched: 4. CDR3 bases: TGCGCCAGCAGCCCGGACAGGGGGGAAGATACGCAGTATTTT. Its translation is CASSPDRGEDTQYF. The whole variable domain, filled in from reference TRBV5-1 and TRBJ2-3, reads KAGVTQTPRYLIKTRGQQVTLSCSPISGHRSVSWYQQTPGQGLQFLFEYFSETQRNKGNFPGRFSGRQFSNSRSEMNVSTLELGDSALYLCASSPDRGEDTQYFGPGTRLTVL.

V gene TRBV4-1 combines with J gene TRBJ2-7; a possible D gene is TRBD2 (6 bases). The germline CDR1 and CDR2 sequences are MGHRA and YSYEKL. The CDR3 covers 17 residues. Trimming cost V 1 base and J 3 bases, with 19 bases left between them. CDR3 sequence: CASSQAIFGTSGYEQYF. CDR3 bases: TGCGCCAGCAGCCAAGCCATATTCGGGACTTCTGGCTACGAGCAGTACTTC.

The chain recombines TRBV18 with TRBJ2-2, with a possible D match to TRBD1 (5 bases). CDR1 KGHSH and CDR2 LQKENI come from the germline V gene. CDR3 length equals 14 residues. V dropped 0 bases and J dropped 4 bases, with 6 bases sitting between them. As DNA, the CDR3 is TGTGCCAGCTCACCACCCAGGGTCACCGGGGAGCTGTTTTTT. The encoded protein is CASSPPRVTGELFF.

The chain has TRBV27 and TRBJ1-2, with 7 bases matching TRBD1. Trimming at V came to 5 bases and at J to 9 bases, leaving 12 bases not matched to a gene. CDR1 and CDR2 (germline): MNHEY, SMNVEV (reference sequence). The CDR3 is 14 amino acids. CDR3 DNA sequence: TGTGCCAGCAGTGTTATGACAGGGCTAGGACGCTACACCTTC. It specifies CASSVMTGLGRYTF.

This clone was observed a single time. This chain connects TRBV5-8 to TRBJ2-6; 7 nucleotides line up with TRBD1. CDR1 and CDR2 from the germline V gene are SGHTS and YDEGEE. The CDR3 is made up of 16 amino acids. After removal of 2 bases from V and 3 bases from J, the junction contained 5 bases not matched to a gene. The CDR3 loop reads CASSFKGALGANVLTF. The CDR3 nucleotides read TGTGCCAGCAGCTTCAAGGGGGCGCTTGGGGCCAACGTCCTGACTTTC.

The rearrangement uses TRBV7-2 and TRBJ2-7, with TRBD2 identical over 11 bases. Trimming at V came to 6 bases and at J to 2 bases, leaving 6 bases not matched to a gene. The CDR3 length is 15 residues. Germline-derived CDR1 and CDR2 are SGHTA and FQGNSA. CDR3 in DNA: TGTGCCAGCAGTCTAACTAGCGGGGGAACCTACGAGCAGTACTTC. It encodes CASSLTSGGTYEQYF.

The rearrangement joins TRBV18 to TRBJ1-2; D not resolved. The CDR3 has 14 residues. CDR1 is KGHSH and CDR2 is LQKENI in the germline V gene. V was shortened by 4 bases and J by 7 bases, with 16 bases between the two germline ends. The DNA for the CDR3 is TGTGCCAGCTCACAACTAACCCTAGAGAGTGGCTACACCTTC. Protein: CASSQLTLESGYTF.

V is TRBV28 and J is TRBJ2-7; 10 bases agree with TRBD1. The germline CDR1 and CDR2 sequences are MDHEN and SYDVKM. V was pared by 3 bases and J by 4 bases, with 15 bases of the junction left unmatched. This CDR3 is 18 amino acids long. The CDR3 protein is CASSFPMPGQGGLYEQYF. In DNA, the CDR3 is TGTGCCAGCAGTTTTCCTATGCCCGGACAGGGGGGTTTATACGAGCAGTACTTC.

This clone has only a few counts. V gene TRBV4-1 combines with J gene TRBJ1-2; 7 bases fit TRBD1. Germline V lookup: CDR1 MGHRA, CDR2 YSYEKL. This CDR3 contains 14 residues. V dropped 4 bases and J dropped 3; count of bases not matched to a gene: 5. The DNA for the CDR3 is TGCGCCAGCAGCCCGACAGGGATTCACTATGGCTACACCTTC. It specifies CASSPTGIHYGYTF.